The entry below gives a single T cell receptor (beta chain) sequence along with its context. These data belong to a study of blood T cell repertoires in COVID-19. As for the study in general: COVID-19 samples, acute and convalescent, were from the United States, Italy and Spain.

Categorization into cohorts depended on clinical history that participants reported. The recovered donors of Cohort 3 showed two negative PCRs, clearance, or symptom resolution. In the original workflow: Quantification of nucleated cells was approximated via reference gene primer amplification. The table came from immunoSEQ multiplex PCR; TCRdb's copy has only in-frame clones and leaves some out. From that table come the V and J calls and clone size; the DNA was used to work out D and trimming. This sample has some 400,000 clones, with around 92% found just once. The sample taken for sequencing was PBMCs or T cells enriched from blood (not recorded which). The sequence was obtained from a young woman who had recovered from COVID-19.

This CDR3 reads CASLGGMNTEAFF. In DNA, the CDR3 is TGTGCCAGTTTAGGCGGGATGAACACTGAAGCTTTCTTT. The rearrangement links TRBV12-3 or TRBV12-4 to TRBJ1-1; D remains ambiguous. This CDR3 has 13 residues. V was cut by 9 bases and J by 0 bases, with 11 bases left in between.